A single sample gave rise to the 27 T cell receptor beta chains below, sequenced in a study of blood T cell repertoires in COVID-19 (dated by TCRdb to about 2020). Library prep was done by the immunoSEQ multiplex PCR assay. TCRdb took this table from immuneACCESS and kept in-frame rearrangements with V and J called. Such tables lack part of the clones; where checked against another copy, unresolved V genes explain under half of the gap, and the rest is unexplained. This sample has roughly 120,000 clones in its table, and roughly 80% of those were observed once. The top ten hold approximately 16% of the sample. The sample comprised peripheral blood. The receptors were sampled from an older woman with acute or convalescent COVID-19.

The chain joins TRBV5-5 to TRBJ1-1, with D possibly matching TRBD1 (6 bases). Germline CDR1 reads SGHKS; CDR2 reads YYEKEE (reference sequence). V lost 4 bases, J lost 6 bases, and 22 bases lay in between. The CDR3 runs 16 residues. The CDR3 protein is CASSLLQGLQVAEAFF. The CDR3 bases are TGTGCCAGCAGCCTCCTCCAGGGGCTCCAAGTAGCTGAAGCTTTCTTT. The full variable domain, completed using reference TRBV5-5 and TRBJ1-1, is DAGVTQSPTHLIKTRGQQVTLRCSPISGHKSVSWYQQVLGQGPQFIFQYYEKEERGRGNFPDRFSARQFPNYSSELNVNALLLGDSALYLCASSLLQGLQVAEAFFGQGTRLTVV.

The DNA for the CDR3 is TGTGCCAGCTCAACGGGGGGAGGCGGAGGAAACACCATATATTTT. Its translation is CASSTGGGGGNTIYF. The chain uses TRBV18 and TRBJ1-3, with a weak D call TRBD1 (5 bases). CDR1 is KGHSH, CDR2 LQKENI, per germline. CDR3 length equals 15 residues. Trimming took 5 bases from V and 4 from J, leaving 15 bases between them.

This clone has only one observation. The chain uses TRBV7-9 and TRBJ1-4; no clear D gene. V dropped 5 bases and J dropped 7 bases, with 14 bases sitting between them. CDR1 SEHNR and CDR2 FQNEAQ come from the germline V gene (reference sequence). The CDR3 runs 14 residues. The CDR3 nucleotides are TGTGCCAGCAGCAAGAAGGGAGGCGGTGAAAAACTGTTTTTT. Translating gives CASSKKGGGEKLFF.

J is TRBJ1-6 and V is TRBV5-4; D not certain. The V end was cut by 10 bases, the J end by 9 bases, with 23 bases between. Germline V gene sequence: CDR1 SGHNT, CDR2 YYREEE (reference sequence). This CDR3 is built from 15 residues. This chain's CDR3 is CAGSYSVPGGSPLHF. The CDR3 region has the DNA TGTGCCGGTTCATACTCGGTGCCGGGAGGTTCACCCCTCCACTTT.

In DNA form, the CDR3 reads TGTGCCAGCTCACCACAACGGGACAGGGGGGCCAAAAACATTCAGTACTTC. This gives the protein CASSPQRDRGAKNIQYF. The chain employs TRBV18 and TRBJ2-4; TRBD1 aligns across 11 bases. V shed 1 base, J shed 1 base, and the junction held 3 bases outside the gene matches. This CDR3 region has 17 residues. Per the germline V gene, CDR1 is KGHSH and CDR2 is LQKENI.

A single count supports this clone. The CDR3 DNA follows: TGTGCCATCAGCCCACAGGGGGAGAGAACTGAAGCTTTCTTT. This codes for CAISPQGERTEAFF. The rearrangement uses TRBV10-3 and TRBJ1-1, with 8 bases aligning to TRBD1. Per the germline V gene, CDR1 is ENHRY and CDR2 is SYGVKD. The CDR3 spans 14 residues. J was trimmed by 5 bases and V by 6 bases; bases with no gene match: 8.

This chain links TRBV11-3 with TRBJ2-7, with TRBD1 matching 10 bases. The V and J ends lost 5 bases and 0 bases, in that order; junction bases with no gene match: 7. The CDR3 runs to 16 residues. Germline lookup yields CDR1 SGHNT and CDR2 YENEEA. CDR3 sequence (DNA): TGTGCCAGCAGCCCCGGGCGACAGGGGGCCTCCTACGAGCAGTACTTC. This encodes CASSPGRQGASYEQYF.

The rearrangement joins TRBV6-5 to TRBJ2-2, with TRBD2 as a possible D gene (6 bases). CDR1 and CDR2 (germline): MNHEY, SVGAGI. V was pared by 2 bases and J by 2 bases, with 12 bases between. The CDR3 loop spans 16 amino acids. The DNA for the CDR3 is TGTGCCAGCAGTTACCTCCCGGGACTTAACACCGGGGAGCTGTTTTTT. It yields the protein CASSYLPGLNTGELFF.

The chain recombines TRBV19 with TRBJ1-4; D is perhaps TRBD1 (5 bases). Looked up from germline, CDR1 is LNHDA and CDR2 is SQIVND (reference sequence). V was cut by 8 bases and J by 11 bases, with 12 bases left in between. There are 11 residues in the CDR3. The CDR3 protein is CASQQTDKLFF. CDR3 DNA sequence: TGTGCCAGTCAGCAGACAGATAAACTGTTTTTT.

This clone has a handful of counts. The rearrangement joins TRBV12-5 to TRBJ2-1; TRBD1 might be the D (5 bases). V gave up 1 base and J gave up 7 bases, with 17 bases separating them. The CDR3 consists of 16 residues. Per the germline V gene, CDR1 is LGHNT and CDR2 is FRNRAP. The DNA of the CDR3 is TGTGCTAGTGGTTTGGGCACAGATACTCAGGGAAATGAGCAGTTCTTC. It translates to CASGLGTDTQGNEQFF.

V gene TRBV19 combines with J gene TRBJ2-7; TRBD1 matches at 11 bases. This CDR3 is built from 14 residues. Germline V CDR1 and CDR2: LNHDA, SQIVND (reference sequence). The J segment lost 2 bases and the V segment lost 5 bases, leaving 2 bases of the junction unmatched. The CDR3 DNA is TGTGCCAGTAGTGGGGGACAGGGGGCCTACGAGCAGTACTTC. Protein product: CASSGGQGAYEQYF.

V gene TRBV4-1 combines with J gene TRBJ2-1, with D perhaps TRBD2 (6 bases). V lost 0 bases and J lost 3, with 12 bases in between. From germline, CDR1 is MGHRA and CDR2 YSYEKL. The CDR3 length is 16 residues. DNA of the CDR3: TGCGCCAGCAGCCAAGACCCTAGCGCTTACTACAATGAGCAGTTCTTC. Amino acids: CASSQDPSAYYNEQFF.

The CDR3 is CASSDRVAGNTIYF. The CDR3 region has the DNA TGTGCCAGCAGTGACCGGGTTGCTGGAAACACCATATATTTT. The J gene is TRBJ1-3, the V gene TRBV2; the D is unclear. Germline V gene lookup returns CDR1 SNHLY and CDR2 FYNNEI. V lost 3 bases, J lost 2 bases, and 8 bases lay in between. The CDR3 loop spans 14 amino acids.

The V and J genes are TRBV4-3 and TRBJ2-7; TRBD1 aligns across 9 bases. V trimming: 0 bases; J trimming: 3 bases; junction bases outside the gene matches: 6. This CDR3 is built from 16 residues. Looked up from germline, CDR1 is LGHNA and CDR2 is YSLEER. The CDR3 reads CASSQEPGQGGYEQYF. CDR3 coding DNA: TGCGCCAGCAGCCAAGAGCCGGGACAGGGAGGCTACGAGCAGTACTTC.

The chain has TRBV5-6 and TRBJ2-7; 9 bases map to TRBD1. Trimming cost V 8 bases and J 5 bases; bases outside gene matches: 8. The germline CDR1 and CDR2 sequences are SGHDT and YYEEEE. The CDR3 runs 13 residues. The CDR3 region has the DNA TGTGCCAGTACCGGGACAGGGTGGAACGAGCAGTACTTC. Its protein is CASTGTGWNEQYF.

The table lists this clone with a count of one. The chain links TRBV9 to TRBJ1-5; D ambiguous. The CDR3 is 15 residues long. V was clipped by 2 bases and J by 0 bases, with 9 bases between them. Per germline, CDR1 SGDLS and CDR2 YYNGEE. For the CDR3, the DNA is TGTGCCAGCAGCGTCGGAGTGAATAGCAATCAGCCCCAGCATTTT. Residues: CASSVGVNSNQPQHF.

V is TRBV5-4 and J is TRBJ2-5, with 10 bases fitting TRBD2. This CDR3 spans 16 amino acids. Germline V gene lookup returns CDR1 SGHNT and CDR2 YYREEE (reference sequence). V lost 0 bases and J lost 2; bases outside the gene matches: 4. In nucleotides, the CDR3 is TGTGCCAGCAGCTTGGGTAGCGGGGGGTCTCAAGAGACCCAGTACTTC. Residues: CASSLGSGGSQETQYF.

This clone has a single count. The chain couples TRBV4-2 to TRBJ1-5; 8 positions match TRBD1. Germline lookup yields CDR1 LGHNA and CDR2 YNFKEQ. This CDR3 is built from 16 residues. The junction had 11 bases not matched to a gene; V was cut back by 4 bases and J by 6 bases. The CDR3 spells CASSPGTGGPAQPQHF. The CDR3 region has the DNA TGTGCCAGCAGCCCCGGAACAGGGGGTCCAGCTCAGCCCCAGCATTTT.

The chain joins TRBV12-3 or TRBV12-4 to TRBJ2-1; D is unclear. V was clipped by 8 bases and J by 8 bases, with 13 bases between them. The CDR3 contains 12 residues. The DNA for the CDR3 is TGTGCCAGCCAACGAGTTTTGGATGAGCAGTTCTTC. This codes for CASQRVLDEQFF.

The chain combines TRBV29-1 with TRBJ1-2; TRBD1 matches 8 bases. Per germline, CDR1 SQVTM and CDR2 ANQGSEA. J lost 2 bases, V lost 6 bases, and 5 bases had no gene match. The CDR3 has 13 residues. The CDR3 loop reads CSVAGQENYGYTF. The CDR3 nucleotides are TGCAGCGTAGCGGGACAGGAGAACTATGGCTACACCTTC.

In its sample, this clone was seen once. The chain has TRBV28 and TRBJ2-7; maybe TRBD2 (5 bases). V was cut by 2 bases and J by 2 bases, with 7 bases left in between. Germline V lookup: CDR1 MDHEN, CDR2 SYDVKM. The CDR3 runs 13 residues. The CDR3 loop reads CASSLLGAYEQYF. DNA of the CDR3: TGTGCCAGCAGTTTACTCGGGGCCTACGAGCAGTACTTC.

This chain connects TRBV7-9 to TRBJ2-5, with a weak D call TRBD2 (6 bases). The V gene's germline CDR1 is SEHNR and CDR2 FQNEAQ (reference sequence). The CDR3 totals 13 residues. The V end was cut by 7 bases, the J end by 2 bases, with 11 bases between. CDR3 amino acids: CASTQGGQETQYF. DNA for the CDR3: TGTGCCAGCACCCAGGGAGGTCAAGAGACCCAGTACTTC.

This chain joins TRBV6-2 or TRBV6-3 and TRBJ1-2; the D gene is possibly TRBD1 (6 bases). The CDR3 sequence is 16 residues long. Deletions cut 6 bases from V and 2 bases from J, with 19 bases between. The germline gives CDR1 MNHEY, CDR2 SVGEGT. The CDR3 loop reads CASSQTIGQKNYGYTF. The CDR3, as DNA: TGTGCCAGCAGCCAAACAATCGGACAGAAAAACTATGGCTACACCTTC.

Concerning this clone: Other DNA sequences from this sample encode an identical CDR3 as well. The chain carries TRBV7-2 and TRBJ1-1; the D gene is possibly TRBD1 (5 bases). This CDR3 is 14 amino acids long. The germline V and J ends were trimmed by 1 base and 2 bases, with 8 bases remaining between them. Germline V lookup: CDR1 SGHTA, CDR2 FQGNSA. The CDR3 spells CASSLVGGNTEAFF. CDR3 in DNA: TGTGCCAGCAGCTTAGTCGGGGGAAACACTGAAGCTTTCTTT.

This clone has only a few counts. The chain employs TRBV4-1 and TRBJ2-5, with TRBD2 matching 11 bases. J was trimmed by 1 base and V by 1 base; bases with no gene match: 2. Germline V CDR1 and CDR2: MGHRA, YSYEKL. The CDR3 loop spans 16 amino acids. The CDR3: CASSQGLAGPQETQYF. DNA for the CDR3: TGCGCCAGCAGCCAAGGACTAGCGGGGCCCCAAGAGACCCAGTACTTC.

CDR3: CASSFYAGGRLAKNIQYF. The CDR3 DNA sequence: TGTGCCAGCAGCTTTTATGCGGGGGGAAGATTAGCCAAAAACATTCAGTACTTC. The J gene is TRBJ2-4, the V gene TRBV13, with 8 bases lining up with TRBD2. Losses at the gene ends were 3 bases for V and 0 bases for J; bases not matched to a gene: 10. Germline V CDR1 and CDR2: PRHDT, FYEKMQ (reference sequence). The CDR3 consists of 18 residues.

The CDR3, as DNA: TGTGCCAGTAGCTTGGGACAGACCTACGAGCAGTACTTC. Translating gives CASSLGQTYEQYF. The J gene is TRBJ2-7, the V gene TRBV19, with 7 bases aligning to TRBD1. Germline CDR1 and CDR2: LNHDA and SQIVND (reference sequence). J gave up 2 bases and V 6 bases, and 4 bases lay outside the gene matches. The CDR3 length is 13 residues. Full variable domain (rest looked up from reference TRBV19 and TRBJ2-7): DGGITQSPKYLFRKEGQNVTLSCEQNLNHDAMYWYRQDPGQGLRLIYYSQIVNDFQKGDIAEGYSVSREKKESFPLTVTSAQKNPTAFYLCASSLGQTYEQYFGPGTRLTVT.